One T cell receptor (beta chain) is described in this entry. The antigen is unknown. The sample is drawn from a study of PD-1 blockade in classical Hodgkin lymphoma. Whole-study results and caveats: As was reported, newly diagnosed patients showed lower baseline TCR diversity than healthy donors did. Only CD4+ TCR diversity, not CD8+, had risen significantly by C4D1. Complete responders matched newly diagnosed patients in baseline diversity. Still unresolved is the cause of the repertoire differences, which may be disease activity or prior therapy.

All patients experienced relapse after autologous stem cell transplantation, and brentuximab vedotin exposure was variable. After thawing, PBMCs were subjected to magnetic negative selection to isolate CD8+ T cells. Repertoires were generated with immunoSEQ multiplex PCR, while TCRdb's copy carries only in-frame clones and drops some. The sample shows around 12,000 clones, roughly 80% of them seen only once. Here the sequenced sample was CD8+ T cells from blood, taken at baseline. This TCR came from a human donor with classical Hodgkin lymphoma.

In nucleotides, the CDR3 is TGTGCCAGCGCCGATACAGGGGGAACTGGAAACACCATATATTTT. It translates to CASADTGGTGNTIYF. The chain couples TRBV6-1 to TRBJ1-3; TRBD1 matches at 8 bases. Germline CDR1 and CDR2: MNHNS and SASEGT. The CDR3 consists of 15 residues. The V gene end was trimmed by 8 bases and the J gene end by 2 bases; junction bases not matched to a gene: 8.